Below are 23 T cell receptor beta chains sequenced from a single sample in a study of cytomegalovirus exposure and HLA in healthy donors. Amplification used 60 Vbeta primers and 13 Jbeta primers. TCRdb's table, derived via immunoSEQ multiplex PCR, lists solely in-frame clones and lacks some. The sample lists 100,000 or so clones, 77% occurring once. Sequencing input: PBMCs. Every receptor here comes from a man aged 40-55 years in good health and CMV-seropositive.

The rearrangement links TRBV11-2 to TRBJ1-1; D is ambiguous. V lost 4 bases, J lost 3 bases, and 15 bases lay in between. Germline assignment: CDR1 SGHAT and CDR2 FQNNGV. The CDR3 sequence is 15 residues long. The CDR3 bases are TGTGCCAGCAGCTCCTCCGTCAGTCGGGACACTGAAGCTTTCTTT. The encoded protein is CASSSSVSRDTEAFF.

The V and J genes are TRBV7-2 and TRBJ1-4, with D possibly TRBD1 on 5 matching bases. Per germline, CDR1 SGHTA and CDR2 FQGNSA. The CDR3 loop spans 16 amino acids. V was cut by 1 base and J by 1 base, with 10 bases left in between. The CDR3 coding sequence is TGTGCCAGCAGCTTAGGACCTAGGGGAACTAATGAAAAACTGTTTTTT. It yields the protein CASSLGPRGTNEKLFF. The full variable domain, with the rest looked up from reference TRBV7-2 and TRBJ1-4, is GAGVSQSPSNKVTEKGKDVELRCDPISGHTALYWYRQSLGQGLEFLIYFQGNSAPDKSGLPSDRFSAERTGGSVSTLTIQRTQQEDSAVYLCASSLGPRGTNEKLFFGSGTQLSVL.

V and J are TRBV28 and TRBJ1-3; D gene unclear. In germline, CDR1 is MDHEN, CDR2 SYDVKM. The CDR3 spans 15 residues. V lost 5 bases, J lost 4 bases, and 15 bases lay in between. The CDR3 reads CASSTIGNRGNTIYF. The CDR3 DNA sequence: TGTGCCAGCAGTACAATCGGTAACAGAGGAAACACCATATATTTT.

The V gene is TRBV28, the J gene TRBJ1-2; D is possibly TRBD1 (6 bases). This CDR3 comprises 14 residues. Germline V gene sequence: CDR1 MDHEN, CDR2 SYDVKM. Trimming shortened V by 5 bases and J by 2 bases, and 12 bases separated the two germline ends. This CDR3 reads CASSPGVGNYGYTF. The CDR3 bases are TGTGCCAGCAGTCCAGGGGTGGGAAACTATGGCTACACCTTC.

This rearrangement joins TRBV5-4 to TRBJ1-1, with TRBD1 matching 7 bases. Germline CDR1 SGHNT, CDR2 YYREEE (reference sequence). The CDR3 runs to 14 residues. V was clipped by 4 bases and J by 6 bases; unmatched bases: 9. The CDR3: CASSQYRQGAEAFF. CDR3 DNA: TGTGCCAGCAGCCAATACCGACAGGGCGCTGAAGCTTTCTTT.

This clone was seen just once. The rearrangement uses TRBV7-9 and TRBJ2-7, with D possibly matching TRBD2 (6 bases). Germline assignment: CDR1 SEHNR and CDR2 FQNEAQ (reference sequence). V was clipped by 4 bases and J by 2 bases, with 9 bases between them. The CDR3 contains 13 residues. The CDR3 nucleotides read TGTGCCAGCAGCTCGGAGGGCACCTACGAGCAGTACTTC. Translating it yields CASSSEGTYEQYF.

The chain is built from TRBV18 and TRBJ1-1; D is possibly TRBD1 (5 bases). This CDR3 is built from 16 residues. Per germline, CDR1 KGHSH and CDR2 LQKENI. Trimming pared 0 bases from V and 5 bases from J, leaving 16 bases between. In DNA form, the CDR3 reads TGTGCCAGCTCACCACCTGGATCTGGAGGGGCAACTGAAGCTTTCTTT. It translates to CASSPPGSGGATEAFF.

The chain carries TRBV28 and TRBJ1-6; weak D call: TRBD1 (5 bases). CDR1 MDHEN and CDR2 SYDVKM come from the germline V gene. The CDR3 is 14 residues long. V shed 3 bases and J shed 3 bases, with 6 bases lying between them. The CDR3 loop reads CASSLGGYNSPLHF. For the CDR3, the DNA is TGTGCCAGCAGTTTGGGGGGCTATAATTCACCCCTCCACTTT.

The chain links TRBV19 to TRBJ1-1; unclear D gene. The CDR3 is made up of 13 amino acids. Trimming removed 4 bases from V and 2 bases from J, with 8 bases in between. The germline V gene encodes CDR1 LNHDA and CDR2 SQIVND (reference sequence). CDR3 in amino acids: CASSTRANTEAFF. The CDR3, as DNA: TGTGCCAGTAGTACACGCGCAAACACTGAAGCTTTCTTT.

The chain combines TRBV6-1 with TRBJ1-6, with 9 bases that match TRBD1. Germline CDR1 is MNHNS and CDR2 is SASEGT. The CDR3 is made up of 16 amino acids. Trimming took 1 base from V and 3 from J; bases not matched to a gene: 1. The CDR3 is CASSEGDRVYNSPLHF. CDR3 DNA: TGTGCCAGCAGTGAAGGGGACAGGGTCTATAATTCACCCCTCCACTTT.

The genes are TRBV6-1 and TRBJ1-1; no definite D call. The CDR3 totals 15 residues. Trimming left V 5 bases short and J 3 bases short, with 16 bases between. Germline assignment: CDR1 MNHNS and CDR2 SASEGT. For the CDR3, the DNA is TGTGCCAGCAGTCTCGGGGTAAGAGTGTACACTGAAGCTTTCTTT. It yields the protein CASSLGVRVYTEAFF.

This chain joins TRBV7-9 and TRBJ1-2, with D possibly being TRBD1 (5 bases). The CDR3 spans 13 residues. The germline V gene has CDR1 SEHNR and CDR2 FQNEAQ (reference sequence). Trimming cost V 5 bases and J 5 bases, with 12 bases left between them. In nucleotides, the CDR3 is TGTGCCAGCAGCACCGGGGGAAATTATGGCTACACCTTC. Its translation: CASSTGGNYGYTF.

The gene calls are TRBV28 and TRBJ2-3, with TRBD2 matching over 7 bases. The CDR3 extends over 12 amino acids. Germline V lookup: CDR1 MDHEN, CDR2 SYDVKM. V dropped 6 bases and J dropped 5; count of bases not matched to a gene: 2. CDR3 bases: TGTGCCAGCAGGGGAGGGTTAGATACGCAGTATTTT. Protein: CASRGGLDTQYF.

V usage is TRBV28 and J usage is TRBJ2-7, with D perhaps matching TRBD2 (6 bases). This CDR3 comprises 12 residues. Between the trimmed V and J ends, which lost 5 bases and 3 bases, there was a span of 8 bases. Germline V gene sequence: CDR1 MDHEN, CDR2 SYDVKM. The CDR3 loop reads CASSPGGYEQYF. DNA of the CDR3: TGTGCCAGCAGTCCCGGGGGCTACGAGCAGTACTTC.

The J gene is TRBJ2-3, the V gene TRBV11-3; 10 bases line up with TRBD2. This CDR3 contains 16 residues. V dropped 4 bases and J dropped 2; count of bases not matched to a gene: 6. The germline V gene has CDR1 SGHNT and CDR2 YENEEA. The CDR3 here is CASSSIAGGPTDTQYF. CDR3 coding DNA: TGTGCCAGCAGCTCCATAGCGGGGGGTCCCACAGATACGCAGTATTTT.

V gene TRBV18 combines with J gene TRBJ1-3; 7 positions match TRBD1. The germline CDR1 and CDR2 sequences are KGHSH and LQKENI. J was trimmed by 0 bases and V by 6 bases; bases with no gene match: 5. The CDR3 runs to 15 residues. CDR3 sequence reads: CASSQGQNSGNTIYF. The CDR3 DNA reads as TGTGCCAGCTCGCAGGGACAGAACTCTGGAAACACCATATATTTT.

This clone has a single count. The chain recombines TRBV2 with TRBJ2-5; D gene ambiguous. Trimming removed 9 bases at V and 5 bases at J, with 13 bases between. The CDR3 totals 12 residues. Germline CDR1 reads SNHLY; CDR2 reads FYNNEI. CDR3: CASAIQQETQYF. The CDR3 nucleotides read TGTGCCAGTGCGATACAACAGGAGACCCAGTACTTC.

This chain connects TRBV7-2 to TRBJ2-1; D perhaps matches TRBD1 (5 bases). The germline V gene encodes CDR1 SGHTA and CDR2 FQGNSA. The CDR3 consists of 14 residues. Trimming shortened V by 1 base and J by 6 bases, and 10 bases separated the two germline ends. The CDR3 spells CASSLEGKGNEQFF. CDR3 nucleotides: TGTGCCAGCAGCTTAGAGGGGAAGGGCAATGAGCAGTTCTTC.

This chain connects TRBV7-3 to TRBJ2-2; D is uncertain. The CDR3 has 16 residues. V was cut by 3 bases and J by 1 base, with 12 bases left in between. Germline V gives CDR1 SGHTA, CDR2 FQGTGA. For the CDR3, the DNA is TGTGCCAGCAGCTTGATGGCGGCGCAGAACACCGGGGAGCTGTTTTTT. Translation: CASSLMAAQNTGELFF.

The chain links TRBV28 to TRBJ2-5; 10 bases map to TRBD2. CDR3 length: 18 amino acids. Germline assignment: CDR1 MDHEN and CDR2 SYDVKM. V trimming: 4 bases; J trimming: 0 bases; junction bases outside the gene matches: 11. CDR3 amino acids: CASSSLLTSGVYQETQYF. The CDR3 DNA is TGTGCCAGCAGTTCCCTGCTCACTAGCGGGGTGTACCAAGAGACCCAGTACTTC.

The chain employs TRBV28 and TRBJ1-4; 7 bases agree with TRBD1. The CDR3 has 15 amino acids. Germline CDR1 reads MDHEN; CDR2 reads SYDVKM. V lost 6 bases, J lost 4 bases, and 8 bases stayed unmatched. The CDR3 nucleotides read TGTGCCAGCAGCCCCGGGACAGCCAGTAATGAAAAACTGTTTTTT. Residues: CASSPGTASNEKLFF.

The V call is TRBV5-1, the J call TRBJ2-3; 8 positions match TRBD2. Losses at the gene ends were 4 bases for V and 4 bases for J; bases not matched to a gene: 11. Germline CDR1 reads SGHRS; CDR2 reads YFSETQ. CDR3 length: 16 amino acids. CDR3 loop: CASSPAWRGASDTQYF. For the CDR3, the DNA is TGCGCCAGCAGCCCCGCTTGGCGGGGGGCCTCAGATACGCAGTATTTT.

This chain joins TRBV5-6 and TRBJ2-1; D possibly corresponds to TRBD2 (5 bases). The CDR3 extends over 11 amino acids. V lost 5 bases and J 12 bases, leaving 12 bases between the germline ends. CDR1 is SGHDT and CDR2 is YYEEEE in the germline V gene. CDR3 protein: CASSFRERQFF. CDR3 bases: TGTGCCAGCAGTTTCCGGGAAAGGCAGTTCTTC.